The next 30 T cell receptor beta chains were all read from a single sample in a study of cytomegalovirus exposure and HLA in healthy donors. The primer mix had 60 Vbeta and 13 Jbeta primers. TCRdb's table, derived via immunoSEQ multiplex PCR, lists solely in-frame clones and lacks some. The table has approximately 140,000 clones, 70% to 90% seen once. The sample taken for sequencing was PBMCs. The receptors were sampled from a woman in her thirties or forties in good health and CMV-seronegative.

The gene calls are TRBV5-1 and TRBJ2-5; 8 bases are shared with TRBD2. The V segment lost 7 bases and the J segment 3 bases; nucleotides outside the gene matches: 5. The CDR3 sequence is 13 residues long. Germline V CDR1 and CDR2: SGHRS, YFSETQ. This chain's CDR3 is CASGLLAEETQYF. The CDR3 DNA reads TGCGCCAGCGGTTTACTAGCGGAAGAGACCCAGTACTTC.

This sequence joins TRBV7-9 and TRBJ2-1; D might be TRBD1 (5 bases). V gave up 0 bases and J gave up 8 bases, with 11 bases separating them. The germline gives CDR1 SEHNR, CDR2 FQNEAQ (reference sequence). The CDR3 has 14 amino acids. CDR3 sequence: CASSLADPGHEQFF. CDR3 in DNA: TGTGCCAGCAGCTTAGCGGACCCAGGGCATGAGCAGTTCTTC.

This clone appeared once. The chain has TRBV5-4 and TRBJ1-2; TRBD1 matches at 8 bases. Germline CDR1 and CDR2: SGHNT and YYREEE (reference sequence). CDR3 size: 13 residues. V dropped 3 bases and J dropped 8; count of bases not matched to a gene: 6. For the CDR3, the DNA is TGTGCCAGCAGCTCCGGACAGGGCTGGGGCTACACCTTC. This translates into CASSSGQGWGYTF.

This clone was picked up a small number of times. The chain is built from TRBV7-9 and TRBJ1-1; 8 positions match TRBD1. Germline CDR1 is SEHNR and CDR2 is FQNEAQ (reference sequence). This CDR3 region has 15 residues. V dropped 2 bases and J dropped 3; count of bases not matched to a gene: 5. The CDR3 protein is CASSLQGAQDTEAFF. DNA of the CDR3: TGTGCCAGCAGCTTACAGGGGGCGCAGGACACTGAAGCTTTCTTT.

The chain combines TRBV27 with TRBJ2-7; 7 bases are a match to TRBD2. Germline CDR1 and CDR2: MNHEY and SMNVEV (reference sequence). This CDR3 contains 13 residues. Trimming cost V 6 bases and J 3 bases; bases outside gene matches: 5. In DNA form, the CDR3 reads TGTGCCAGCAGCCTCGGGGGGTTCTACGAGCAGTACTTC. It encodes CASSLGGFYEQYF.

The CDR3 reads CASSLGGGTGVYEQYF. The CDR3 DNA reads TGTGCCAGCAGCTTAGGCGGGGGGACAGGGGTCTACGAGCAGTACTTC. This chain joins TRBV11-3 and TRBJ2-7; 10 nucleotides align to TRBD1. The V gene's germline CDR1 is SGHNT and CDR2 YENEEA. This CDR3 region has 16 residues. The V segment lost 1 base and the J segment 3 bases; nucleotides outside the gene matches: 6.

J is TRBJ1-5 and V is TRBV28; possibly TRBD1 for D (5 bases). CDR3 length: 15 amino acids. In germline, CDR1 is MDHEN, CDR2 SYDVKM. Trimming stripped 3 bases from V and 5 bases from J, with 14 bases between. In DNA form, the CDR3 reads TGTGCCAGCAGTTTTGTCCTCAGGGATGATCAGCCCCAGCATTTT. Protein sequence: CASSFVLRDDQPQHF.

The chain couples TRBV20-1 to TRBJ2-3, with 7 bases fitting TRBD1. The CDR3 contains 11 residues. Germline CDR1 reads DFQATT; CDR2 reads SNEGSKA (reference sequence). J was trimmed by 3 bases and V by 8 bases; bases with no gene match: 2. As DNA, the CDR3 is TGCAGTCCGGGACAGACAGATACGCAGTATTTT. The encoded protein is CSPGQTDTQYF.

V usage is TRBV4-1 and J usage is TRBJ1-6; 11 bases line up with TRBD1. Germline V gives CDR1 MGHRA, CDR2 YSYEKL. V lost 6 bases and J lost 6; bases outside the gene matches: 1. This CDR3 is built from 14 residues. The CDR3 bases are TGCGCCAGCAGTGGGACAGGGGGTAATTCACCCCTCCACTTT. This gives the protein CASSGTGGNSPLHF.

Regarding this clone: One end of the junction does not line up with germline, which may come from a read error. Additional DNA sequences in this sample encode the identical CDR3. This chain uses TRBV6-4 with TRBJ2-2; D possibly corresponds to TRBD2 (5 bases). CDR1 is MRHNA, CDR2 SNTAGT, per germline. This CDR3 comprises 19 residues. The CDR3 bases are TGTGCCAGCAGTGACCCGACCCCACCTAGATTTAGGGAGACCGGGGAACTGTTTTTT. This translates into CASSDPTPPRFRETGELFF.

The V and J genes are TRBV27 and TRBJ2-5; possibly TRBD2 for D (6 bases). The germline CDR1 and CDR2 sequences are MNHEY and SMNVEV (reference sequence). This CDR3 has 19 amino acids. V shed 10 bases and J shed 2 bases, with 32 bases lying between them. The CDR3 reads CATPGDWDFIWVFQETQYF. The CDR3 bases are TGTGCCACCCCGGGGGACTGGGATTTTATTTGGGTTTTTCAAGAGACCCAGTACTTC.

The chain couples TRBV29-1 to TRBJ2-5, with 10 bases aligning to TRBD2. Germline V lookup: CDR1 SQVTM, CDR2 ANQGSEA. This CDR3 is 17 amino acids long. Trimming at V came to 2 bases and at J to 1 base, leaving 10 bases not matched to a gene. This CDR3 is CSVERPSGRMTQETQYF. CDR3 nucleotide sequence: TGCAGCGTTGAAAGACCTAGCGGGAGAATGACCCAAGAGACCCAGTACTTC.

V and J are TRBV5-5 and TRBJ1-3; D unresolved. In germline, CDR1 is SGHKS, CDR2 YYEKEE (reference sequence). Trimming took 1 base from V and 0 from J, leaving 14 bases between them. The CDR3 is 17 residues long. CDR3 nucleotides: TGTGCCAGCAGCTTGTCCCCCAGGCCGAGCTCTGGAAACACCATATATTTT. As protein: CASSLSPRPSSGNTIYF.

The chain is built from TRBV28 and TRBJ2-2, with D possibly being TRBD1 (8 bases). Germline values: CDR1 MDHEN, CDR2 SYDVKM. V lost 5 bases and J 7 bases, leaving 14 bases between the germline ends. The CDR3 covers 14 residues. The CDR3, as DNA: TGTGCCAGCAGTAGGACAGGGAGGGGCGGGGAGCTGTTTTTT. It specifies CASSRTGRGGELFF.

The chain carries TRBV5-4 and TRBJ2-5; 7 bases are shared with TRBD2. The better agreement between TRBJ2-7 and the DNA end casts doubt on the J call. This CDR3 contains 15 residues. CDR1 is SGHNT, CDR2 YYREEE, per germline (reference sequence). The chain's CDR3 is CASSLVGTTSYEQYF. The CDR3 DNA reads TGTGCCAGCAGCTTGGTAGGGACTACCTCCTACGAGCAGTACTTC.

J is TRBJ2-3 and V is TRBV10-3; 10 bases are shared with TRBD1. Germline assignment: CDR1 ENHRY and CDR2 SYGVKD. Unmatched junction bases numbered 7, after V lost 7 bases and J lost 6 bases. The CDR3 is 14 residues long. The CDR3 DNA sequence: TGTGCCATCAAAGACAGGGGGCCGCGCGATACGCAGTATTTT. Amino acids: CAIKDRGPRDTQYF.

Written as DNA, the CDR3 is TGTGCCAGCAGTGGCCAGCGGGAGAGTATTGAGCAGTTCTTC. Residues: CASSGQRESIEQFF. The chain employs TRBV2 and TRBJ2-1; 8 bases are shared with TRBD2. CDR3 length: 14 residues. The V gene end was trimmed by 4 bases and the J gene end by 9 bases; junction bases not matched to a gene: 8. Germline V gene sequence: CDR1 SNHLY, CDR2 FYNNEI.

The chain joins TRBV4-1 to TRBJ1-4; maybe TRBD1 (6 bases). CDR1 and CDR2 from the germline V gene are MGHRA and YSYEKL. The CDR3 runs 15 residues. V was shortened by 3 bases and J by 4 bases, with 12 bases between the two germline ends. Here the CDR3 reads CASSHSQGDNEKLFF. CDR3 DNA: TGCGCCAGCAGCCACTCACAGGGAGATAATGAAAAACTGTTTTTT.

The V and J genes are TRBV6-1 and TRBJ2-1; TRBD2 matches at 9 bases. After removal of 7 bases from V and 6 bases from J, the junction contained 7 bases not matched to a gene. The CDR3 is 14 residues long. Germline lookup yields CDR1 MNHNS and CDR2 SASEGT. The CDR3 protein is CASIRLAGSNEQFF. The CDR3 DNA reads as TGTGCCAGCATACGTCTAGCGGGAAGCAATGAGCAGTTCTTC.

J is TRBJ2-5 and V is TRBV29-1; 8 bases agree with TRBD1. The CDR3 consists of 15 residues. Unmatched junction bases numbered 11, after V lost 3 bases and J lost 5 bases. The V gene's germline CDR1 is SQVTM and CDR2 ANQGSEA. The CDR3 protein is CSVDGPGGVRETQYF. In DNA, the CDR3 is TGCAGCGTTGATGGGCCAGGGGGCGTTCGGGAGACCCAGTACTTC.

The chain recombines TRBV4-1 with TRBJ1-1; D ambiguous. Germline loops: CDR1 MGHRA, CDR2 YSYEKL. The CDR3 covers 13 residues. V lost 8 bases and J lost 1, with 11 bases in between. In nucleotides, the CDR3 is TGCGCCAGCTCGTCGACGGGGAACACTGAAGCTTTCTTT. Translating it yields CASSSTGNTEAFF.

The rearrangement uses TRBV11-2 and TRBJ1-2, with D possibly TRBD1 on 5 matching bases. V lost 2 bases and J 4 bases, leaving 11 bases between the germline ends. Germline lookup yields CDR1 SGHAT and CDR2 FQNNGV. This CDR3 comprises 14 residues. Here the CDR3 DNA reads TGTGCCAGCAGCTTAAGGTTGGGGGGCTATGGCTACACCTTC. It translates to CASSLRLGGYGYTF. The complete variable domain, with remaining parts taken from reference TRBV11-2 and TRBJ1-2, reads EAGVAQSPRYKIIEKRQSVAFWCNPISGHATLYWYQQILGQGPKLLIQFQNNGVVDDSQLPKDRFSAERLKGVDSTLKIQPAKLEDSAVYLCASSLRLGGYGYTFGSGTRLTVV.

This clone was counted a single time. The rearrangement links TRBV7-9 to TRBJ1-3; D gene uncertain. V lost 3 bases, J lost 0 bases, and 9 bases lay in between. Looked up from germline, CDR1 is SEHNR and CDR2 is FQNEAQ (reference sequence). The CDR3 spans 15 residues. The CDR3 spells CASSLAPGSGNTIYF. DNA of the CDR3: TGTGCCAGCAGCTTGGCCCCGGGCTCTGGAAACACCATATATTTT.

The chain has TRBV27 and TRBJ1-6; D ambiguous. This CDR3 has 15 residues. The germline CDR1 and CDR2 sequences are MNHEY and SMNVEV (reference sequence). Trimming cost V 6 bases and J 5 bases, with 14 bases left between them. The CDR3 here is CASRLLDNNNSPLHF. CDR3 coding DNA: TGTGCCAGCAGATTACTCGACAACAATAATTCACCCCTCCACTTT.

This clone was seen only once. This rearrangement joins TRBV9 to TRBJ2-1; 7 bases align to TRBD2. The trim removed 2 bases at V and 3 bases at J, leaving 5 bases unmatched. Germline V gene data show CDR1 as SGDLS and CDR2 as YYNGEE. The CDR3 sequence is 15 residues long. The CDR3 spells CASSVGGRDYNEQFF. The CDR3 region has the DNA TGTGCCAGCAGCGTTGGTGGGAGGGACTACAATGAGCAGTTCTTC.

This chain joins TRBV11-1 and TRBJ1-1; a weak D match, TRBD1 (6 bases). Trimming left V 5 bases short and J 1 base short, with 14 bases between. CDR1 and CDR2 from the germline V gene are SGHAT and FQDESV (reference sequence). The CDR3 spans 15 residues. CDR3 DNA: TGTGCCAGCAGCCCTCTATCGACAGGGAACACTGAAGCTTTCTTT. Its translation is CASSPLSTGNTEAFF. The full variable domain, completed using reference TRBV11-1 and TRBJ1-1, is EAEVAQSPRYKITEKSQAVAFWCDPISGHATLYWYRQILGQGPELLVQFQDESVVDDSQLPKDRFSAERLKGVDSTLKIQPAELGDSAMYLCASSPLSTGNTEAFFGQGTRLTVV.

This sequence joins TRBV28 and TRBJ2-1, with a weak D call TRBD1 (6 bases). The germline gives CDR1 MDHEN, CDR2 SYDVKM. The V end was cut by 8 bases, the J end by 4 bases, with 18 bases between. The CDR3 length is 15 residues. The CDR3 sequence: CASGSRGSIYNEQFF. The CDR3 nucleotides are TGTGCCAGCGGCTCTAGGGGGTCCATTTACAATGAGCAGTTCTTC.

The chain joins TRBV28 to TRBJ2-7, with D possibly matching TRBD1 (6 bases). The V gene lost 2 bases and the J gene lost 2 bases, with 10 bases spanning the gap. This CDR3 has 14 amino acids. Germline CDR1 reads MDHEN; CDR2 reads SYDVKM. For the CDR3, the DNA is TGTGCCAGCAGTTTAGTAGGGGGTGCCTACGAGCAGTACTTC. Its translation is CASSLVGGAYEQYF.

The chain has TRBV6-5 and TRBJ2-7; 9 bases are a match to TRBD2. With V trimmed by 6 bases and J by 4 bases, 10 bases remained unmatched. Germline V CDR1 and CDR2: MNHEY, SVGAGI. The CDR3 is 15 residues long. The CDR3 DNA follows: TGTGCCAGCAGCGACTCGGGACTAGCCTCGTACGAGCAGTACTTC. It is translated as CASSDSGLASYEQYF.

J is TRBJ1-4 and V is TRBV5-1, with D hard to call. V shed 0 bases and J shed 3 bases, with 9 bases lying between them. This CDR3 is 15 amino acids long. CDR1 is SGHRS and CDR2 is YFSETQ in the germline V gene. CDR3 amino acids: CASSLAPRPNEKLFF. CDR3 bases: TGCGCCAGCAGCTTGGCCCCCCGTCCTAATGAAAAACTGTTTTTT. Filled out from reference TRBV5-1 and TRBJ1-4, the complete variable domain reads KAGVTQTPRYLIKTRGQQVTLSCSPISGHRSVSWYQQTPGQGLQFLFEYFSETQRNKGNFPGRFSGRQFSNSRSEMNVSTLELGDSALYLCASSLAPRPNEKLFFGSGTQLSVL.